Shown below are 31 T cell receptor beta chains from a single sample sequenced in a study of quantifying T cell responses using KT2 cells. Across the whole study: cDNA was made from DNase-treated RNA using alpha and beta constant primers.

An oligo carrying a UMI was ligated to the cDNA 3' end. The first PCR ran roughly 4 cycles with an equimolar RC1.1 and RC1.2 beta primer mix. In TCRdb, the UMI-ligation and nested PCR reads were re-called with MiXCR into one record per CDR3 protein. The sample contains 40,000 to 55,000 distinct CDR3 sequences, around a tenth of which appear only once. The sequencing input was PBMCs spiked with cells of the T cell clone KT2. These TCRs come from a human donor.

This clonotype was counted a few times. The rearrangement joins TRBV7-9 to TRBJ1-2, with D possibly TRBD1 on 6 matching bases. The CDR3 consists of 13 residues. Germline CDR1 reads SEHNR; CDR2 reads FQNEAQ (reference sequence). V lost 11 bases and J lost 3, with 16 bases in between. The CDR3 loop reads CAGNRAGYYGYTF. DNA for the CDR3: TGTGCCGGAAACAGGGCAGGCTACTATGGCTACACCTTC. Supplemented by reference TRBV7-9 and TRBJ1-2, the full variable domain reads DTGVSQNPRHKITKRGQNVTFRCDPISEHNRLYWYRQTLGQGPEFLTYFQNEAQLEKSRLLSDRFSAERPKGSFSTLEIQRTEQGDSAMYLCAGNRAGYYGYTFGSGTRLTVV.

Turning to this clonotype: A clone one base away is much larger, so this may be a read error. The CDR3 is CASSFEETKYF. Here the CDR3 DNA reads TGTGCCAGCAGTTTCGAAGAGACCAAGTACTTC. V gene TRBV7-6 combines with J gene TRBJ2-5; D uncertain. Germline CDR1 is SGHVS and CDR2 is FNYEAQ. The CDR3 is 11 residues long.

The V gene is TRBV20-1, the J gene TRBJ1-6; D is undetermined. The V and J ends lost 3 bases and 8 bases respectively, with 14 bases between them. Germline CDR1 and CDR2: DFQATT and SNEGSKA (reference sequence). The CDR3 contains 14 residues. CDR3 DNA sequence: TGCAGTGCTAGTATGCCACGGCAAGATTCACCCCTCCACTTT. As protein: CSASMPRQDSPLHF.

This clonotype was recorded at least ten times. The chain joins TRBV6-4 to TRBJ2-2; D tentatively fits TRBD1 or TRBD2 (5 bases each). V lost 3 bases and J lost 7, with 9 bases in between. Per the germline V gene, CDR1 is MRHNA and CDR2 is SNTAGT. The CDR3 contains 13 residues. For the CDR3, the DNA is TGTGCCAGCAGTGAGGGGGAGAACGGGGAGCTGTTTTTT. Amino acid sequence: CASSEGENGELFF.

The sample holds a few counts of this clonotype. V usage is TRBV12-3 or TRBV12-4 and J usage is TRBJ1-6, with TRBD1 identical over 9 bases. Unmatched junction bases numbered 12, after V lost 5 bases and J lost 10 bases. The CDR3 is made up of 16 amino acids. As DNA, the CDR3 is TGTGCCAGCAGTCCGCCGGGGGACAGGGCAAGATCACCCCTCCACTTT. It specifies CASSPPGDRARSPLHF.

CDR3 protein: CAWATGQNQPQHF. The CDR3 region has the DNA TGTGCCTGGGCGACAGGTCAAAATCAGCCCCAGCATTTT. The chain recombines TRBV30 with TRBJ1-5, with D possibly matching TRBD1 (6 bases). This CDR3 is built from 13 residues. V was shortened by 5 bases and J by 4 bases, with 12 bases between the two germline ends. Germline V gene data show CDR1 as GTSNPN and CDR2 as SVGIG (reference sequence).

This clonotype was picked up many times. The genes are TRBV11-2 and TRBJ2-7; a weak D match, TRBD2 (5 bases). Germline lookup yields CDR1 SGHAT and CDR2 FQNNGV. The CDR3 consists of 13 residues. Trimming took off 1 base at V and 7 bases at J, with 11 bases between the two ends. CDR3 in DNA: TGTGCCAGCAGCTTAGTTAAGGGCGGGGAGCAGTACTTC. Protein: CASSLVKGGEQYF.

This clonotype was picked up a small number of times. CDR3 nucleotide sequence: TGTGCCAGCAGTGAGGACAGGGGGCCCTATCAGCCCCAGCATTTT. This codes for CASSEDRGPYQPQHF. The chain couples TRBV2 to TRBJ1-5, with 11 bases fitting TRBD1. V gave up 3 bases and J gave up 5 bases; unmatched junction bases: 3. Germline loops: CDR1 SNHLY, CDR2 FYNNEI. This CDR3 region has 15 residues.

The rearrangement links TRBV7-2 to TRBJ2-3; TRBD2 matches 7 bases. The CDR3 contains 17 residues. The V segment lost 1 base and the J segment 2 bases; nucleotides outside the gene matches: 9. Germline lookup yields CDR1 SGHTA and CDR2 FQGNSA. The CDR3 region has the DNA TGTGCCAGCAGCTTAGTTCTGACTAGCAGTAACACAGATACGCAGTATTTT. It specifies CASSLVLTSSNTDTQYF.

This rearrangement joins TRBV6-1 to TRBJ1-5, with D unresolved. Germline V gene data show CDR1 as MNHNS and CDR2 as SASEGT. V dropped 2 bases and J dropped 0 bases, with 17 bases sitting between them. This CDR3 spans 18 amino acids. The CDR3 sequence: CASSERVGWQVSNQPQHF. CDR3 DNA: TGTGCCAGCAGTGAACGGGTCGGGTGGCAGGTTAGCAATCAGCCCCAGCATTTT.

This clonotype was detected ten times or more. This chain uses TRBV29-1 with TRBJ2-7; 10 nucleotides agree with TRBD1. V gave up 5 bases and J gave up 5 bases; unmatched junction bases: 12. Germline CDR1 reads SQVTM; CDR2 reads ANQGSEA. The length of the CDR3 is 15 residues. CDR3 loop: CSVRIWTGGDNEQYF. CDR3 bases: TGCAGCGTTCGAATATGGACAGGGGGTGACAACGAGCAGTACTTC.

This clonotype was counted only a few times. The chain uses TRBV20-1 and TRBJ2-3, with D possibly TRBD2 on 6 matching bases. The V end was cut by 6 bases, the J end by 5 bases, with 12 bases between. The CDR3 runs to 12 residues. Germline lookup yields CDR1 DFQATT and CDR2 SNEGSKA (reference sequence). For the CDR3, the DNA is TGCAGTGCGACGGGAGCAGAAGATACGCAGTATTTT. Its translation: CSATGAEDTQYF.

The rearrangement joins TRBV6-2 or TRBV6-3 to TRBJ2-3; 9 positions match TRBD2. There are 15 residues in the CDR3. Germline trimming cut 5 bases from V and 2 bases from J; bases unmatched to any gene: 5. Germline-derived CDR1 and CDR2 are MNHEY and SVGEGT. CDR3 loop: CASSPGTSTTDTQYF. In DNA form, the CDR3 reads TGTGCCAGCAGTCCCGGGACTAGCACCACAGATACGCAGTATTTT.

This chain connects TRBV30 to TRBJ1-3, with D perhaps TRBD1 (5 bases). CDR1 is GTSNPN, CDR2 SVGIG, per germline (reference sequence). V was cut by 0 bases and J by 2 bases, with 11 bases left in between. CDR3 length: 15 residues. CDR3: CAWSVGGAAGNTIYF. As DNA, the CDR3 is TGTGCCTGGAGTGTAGGAGGGGCTGCTGGAAACACCATATATTTT.

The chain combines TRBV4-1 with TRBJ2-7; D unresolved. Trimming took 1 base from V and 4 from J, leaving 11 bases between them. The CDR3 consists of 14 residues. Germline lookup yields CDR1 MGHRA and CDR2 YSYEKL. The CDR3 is CASSQVVGTYEQYF. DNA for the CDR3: TGCGCCAGCAGCCAAGTTGTAGGCACGTACGAGCAGTACTTC.

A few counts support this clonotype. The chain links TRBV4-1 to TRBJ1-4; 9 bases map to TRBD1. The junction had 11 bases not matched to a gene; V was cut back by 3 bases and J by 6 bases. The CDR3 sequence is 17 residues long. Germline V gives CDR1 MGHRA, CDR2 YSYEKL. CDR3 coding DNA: TGCGCCAGCAGCCAGACGGGACAGGGAGTGGGGTATGAAAAACTGTTTTTT. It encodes CASSQTGQGVGYEKLFF.

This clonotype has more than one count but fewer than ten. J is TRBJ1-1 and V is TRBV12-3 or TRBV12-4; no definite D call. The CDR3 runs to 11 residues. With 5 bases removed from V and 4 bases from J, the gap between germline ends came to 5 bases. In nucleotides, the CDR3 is TGTGCCAGCAGTAGAATCACTGAAGCTTTCTTT. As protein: CASSRITEAFF.

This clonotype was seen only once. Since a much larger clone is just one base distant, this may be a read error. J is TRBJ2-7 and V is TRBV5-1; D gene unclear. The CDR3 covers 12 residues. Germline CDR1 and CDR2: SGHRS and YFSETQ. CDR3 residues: CTSSSDGYEQYF. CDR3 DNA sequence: TGCACCAGCAGCTCGGACGGGTACGAGCAGTACTTC.

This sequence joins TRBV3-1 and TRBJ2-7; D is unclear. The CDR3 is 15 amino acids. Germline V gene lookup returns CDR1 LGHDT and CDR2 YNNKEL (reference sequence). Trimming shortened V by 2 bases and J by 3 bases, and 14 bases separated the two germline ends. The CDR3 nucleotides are TGTGCCAGCAGCCAAATGCGGACGAAGGGCTACGAGCAGTACTTC. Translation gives CASSQMRTKGYEQYF.

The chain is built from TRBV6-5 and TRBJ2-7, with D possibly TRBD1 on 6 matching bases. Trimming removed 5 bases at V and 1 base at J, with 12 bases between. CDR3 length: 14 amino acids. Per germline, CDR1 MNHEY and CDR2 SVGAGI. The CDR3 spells CASSPRTESYEQYF. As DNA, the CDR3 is TGTGCCAGCAGTCCCCGGACAGAATCCTACGAGCAGTACTTC.

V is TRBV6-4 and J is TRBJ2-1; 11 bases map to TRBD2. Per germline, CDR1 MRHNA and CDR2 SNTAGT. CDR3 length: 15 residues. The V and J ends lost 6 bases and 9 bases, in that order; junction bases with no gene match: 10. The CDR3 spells CASSPSSGGSSEQFF. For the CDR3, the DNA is TGTGCCAGCAGCCCTTCTAGCGGGGGGAGCAGTGAGCAGTTCTTC.

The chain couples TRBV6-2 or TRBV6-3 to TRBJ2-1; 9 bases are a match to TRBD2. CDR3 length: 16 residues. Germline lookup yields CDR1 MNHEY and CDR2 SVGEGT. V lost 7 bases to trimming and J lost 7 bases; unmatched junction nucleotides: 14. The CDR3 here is CASTPMGLAGSNEQFF. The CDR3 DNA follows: TGTGCCAGCACTCCTATGGGGCTAGCGGGAAGTAATGAGCAGTTCTTC.

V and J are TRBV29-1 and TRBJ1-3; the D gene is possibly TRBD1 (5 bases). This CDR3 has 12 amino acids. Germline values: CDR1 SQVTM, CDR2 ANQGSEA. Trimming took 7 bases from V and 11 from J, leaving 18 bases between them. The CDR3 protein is CSGGAGQTPIYF. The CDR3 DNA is TGCAGCGGTGGGGCCGGGCAGACACCCATATATTTT.

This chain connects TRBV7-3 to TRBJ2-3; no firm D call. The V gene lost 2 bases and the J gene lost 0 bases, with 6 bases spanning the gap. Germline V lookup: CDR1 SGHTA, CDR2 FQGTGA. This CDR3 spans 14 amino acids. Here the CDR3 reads CASSLDLSTDTQYF. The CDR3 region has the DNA TGTGCCAGCAGCTTAGACCTTAGCACAGATACGCAGTATTTT.

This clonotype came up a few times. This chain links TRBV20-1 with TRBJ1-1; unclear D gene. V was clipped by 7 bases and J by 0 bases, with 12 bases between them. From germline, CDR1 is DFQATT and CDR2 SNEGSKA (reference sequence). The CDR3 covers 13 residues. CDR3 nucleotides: TGCAGTGAATTAGGACGGTTGAACACTGAAGCTTTCTTT. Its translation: CSELGRLNTEAFF.

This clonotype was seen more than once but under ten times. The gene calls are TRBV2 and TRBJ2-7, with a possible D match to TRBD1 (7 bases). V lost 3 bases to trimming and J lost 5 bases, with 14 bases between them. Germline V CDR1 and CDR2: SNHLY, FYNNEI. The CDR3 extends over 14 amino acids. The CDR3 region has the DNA TGTGCCAGCAGTGAGACAGGGAGGAACGACGAGCAGTACTTC. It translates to CASSETGRNDEQYF. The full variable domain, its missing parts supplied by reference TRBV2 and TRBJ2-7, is EPEVTQTPSHQVTQMGQEVILRCVPISNHLYFYWYRQILGQKVEFLVSFYNNEISEKSEIFDDQFSVERPDGSNFTLKIRSTKLEDSAMYFCASSETGRNDEQYFGPGTRLTVT.

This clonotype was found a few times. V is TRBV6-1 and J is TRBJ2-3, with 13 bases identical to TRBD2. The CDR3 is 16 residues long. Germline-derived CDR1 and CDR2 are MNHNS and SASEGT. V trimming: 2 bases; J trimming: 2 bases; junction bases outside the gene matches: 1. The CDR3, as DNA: TGTGCCAGCAGTGAAACTAGCGGGGGGGCCACAGATACGCAGTATTTT. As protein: CASSETSGGATDTQYF.

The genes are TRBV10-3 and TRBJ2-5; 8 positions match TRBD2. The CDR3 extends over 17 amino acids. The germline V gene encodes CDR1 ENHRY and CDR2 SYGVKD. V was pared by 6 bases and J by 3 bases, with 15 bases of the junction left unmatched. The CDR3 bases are TGTGCCATCAGGCAGCCCGGGGGTAGCGGGACCGAAGAGACCCAGTACTTC. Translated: CAIRQPGGSGTEETQYF.

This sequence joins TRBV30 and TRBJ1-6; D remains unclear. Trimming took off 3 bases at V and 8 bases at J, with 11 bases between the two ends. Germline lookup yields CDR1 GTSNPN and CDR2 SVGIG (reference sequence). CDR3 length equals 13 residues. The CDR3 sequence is CAWRGPLDSPLHF. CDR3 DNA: TGTGCCTGGAGGGGTCCGTTAGATTCACCCCTCCACTTT.

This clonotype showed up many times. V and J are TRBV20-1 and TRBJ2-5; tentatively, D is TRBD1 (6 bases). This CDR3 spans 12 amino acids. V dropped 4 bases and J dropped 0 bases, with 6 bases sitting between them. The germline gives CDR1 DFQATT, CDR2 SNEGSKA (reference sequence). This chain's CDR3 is CSATGDQETQYF. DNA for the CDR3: TGCAGTGCTACAGGGGACCAAGAGACCCAGTACTTC.

CDR3 amino acids: CASSLDSFGGYTF. CDR3 bases: TGTGCCAGCAGTCTAGACTCCTTCGGGGGCTACACCTTC. V gene TRBV12-3 or TRBV12-4 combines with J gene TRBJ1-2; unclear D gene. The CDR3 runs 13 residues. V shed 5 bases and J shed 8 bases, with 15 bases lying between them.